This TCR beta chain was observed in a study of cytomegalovirus exposure and HLA in healthy donors. PCR employed 60 Vbeta and 13 Jbeta primers. As originally analysed: A later analysis tallied 87 million or so unique TCR beta chains, 9 million to 12 million of them shared. Clones were sequenced by immunoSEQ multiplex PCR, and TCRdb holds only the in-frame ones, with some missing. For V, J and clone size, that table is used; D and trimming come from the DNA. Here the sample spans approximately 140,000 clones, around 70% being singletons. On this clone itself: Its antigen is undetermined.

Findings and caveats of the study: According to a later analysis, donors in an Asian-associated ancestry cluster reportedly had fewer N-insertions than the roughly 630-donor mean.

The receptor's source is a human donor in good health. Sequencing was done on a sample of PBMCs.

The CDR3 nucleotides are TGTGCCACCACGGACTCTTCTGTCGGCGAGCAGTACTTC. Translated, it gives CATTDSSVGEQYF. The chain recombines TRBV27 with TRBJ2-7; perhaps TRBD2 as D (5 bases). Germline V gene lookup returns CDR1 MNHEY and CDR2 SMNVEV (reference sequence). CDR3 size: 13 residues. V gave up 10 bases and J gave up 6 bases, with 19 bases separating them.